This T cell receptor (beta chain) was identified during a study of blood T cell repertoires in COVID-19. On the study more broadly: Samples taken during acute and convalescent COVID-19 were collected in the United States, Italy and Spain. T cells, B-cell-depleted T cells, or PBMCs supplied cDNA or gDNA.

Trimming took off 2 bases at V and 1 base at J, with 14 bases between the two ends. The CDR3 sequence is 16 residues long. Per the germline V gene, CDR1 is MNHEY and CDR2 is SVGAGI. Data came from immunoSEQ multiplex PCR; TCRdb stores just in-frame clones and leaves some out. The sample shows about 200,000 clones, 86% of them seen only once. Input material: peripheral blood. This chain uses TRBV6-5 with TRBJ1-2; D is uncertain. This receptor was taken from a woman in her forties or fifties with COVID-19, enrolled during active disease. The CDR3 loop reads CASSYTLSGGNYGYTF. DNA for the CDR3: TGTGCCAGCAGTTACACCCTGTCGGGAGGTAACTATGGCTACACCTTC.